A single sample gave rise to the 20 T cell receptor beta chains below, sequenced in a study of Graves' ophthalmopathy and Graves' hyperthyroidism. Amplification from RNA transcripts yielded the TCR beta CDR3 regions. In the first round, RT-PCR was carried out with HTBI primers, and a multiplex PCR formed the second round. TCRdb re-analysed the multiplex PCR reads in MiXCR, keeping a single row per CDR3 protein. The sample has about 740,000 distinct CDR3 sequences, roughly two fifths seen once. The sequencing sample was made of peripheral blood. The receptor set was obtained from an adult man with Graves' ophthalmopathy.

In the case of this clonotype: It may be a read error: a sequence one base away is much more abundant. The CDR3 end shows no conserved phenylalanine or tryptophan, and so a read error is likely. This rearrangement joins TRBV2 to TRBJ2-2; D unresolved. The CDR3 sequence is 15 residues long. CDR1 is SNHLY, CDR2 FYNNEI, per germline. The V end was cut by 1 base, the J end by 6 bases, with 12 bases between. DNA of the CDR3: TGTGCCAGCAGTGAAGTTGTTTTCGGAGCCGGGGAGCTGTTTATT. Encoded protein: CASSEVVFGAGELFI.

The chain links TRBV7-9 to TRBJ2-7, with D perhaps TRBD1 (6 bases). The V gene lost 5 bases and the J gene lost 1 base, with 24 bases spanning the gap. Germline V gene data show CDR1 as SEHNR and CDR2 as FQNEAQ (reference sequence). The CDR3 has 18 amino acids. In DNA, the CDR3 is TGTGCCAGCAGCCCGGTGTTTGGGGGCTCGAAACCTTCCTACGAGCAGTACTTC. Protein: CASSPVFGGSKPSYEQYF.

The V and J genes are TRBV20-1 and TRBJ2-7, with TRBD2 identical over 8 bases. This CDR3 contains 15 residues. From germline, CDR1 is DFQATT and CDR2 SNEGSKA (reference sequence). The trim removed 3 bases at V and 0 bases at J, leaving 7 bases unmatched. The CDR3 DNA is TGCAGTGCTAGCAGTCCGGGAGGGGGCTCCTACGAGCAGTACTTC. Its protein product is CSASSPGGGSYEQYF.

This clonotype was seen many times. The rearrangement joins TRBV29-1 to TRBJ2-6; no clear D gene. The V and J ends lost 0 bases and 2 bases respectively, with 14 bases between them. Per the germline V gene, CDR1 is SQVTM and CDR2 is ANQGSEA. The CDR3 has 17 residues. The DNA for the CDR3 is TGCAGCGTTGAAGATTGGAAGGCAGACACTGGGGCCAACGTCCTGACTTTC. Protein sequence: CSVEDWKADTGANVLTF.

In the case of this clonotype: The final CDR3 position lacks the conserved phenylalanine or tryptophan, pointing to a likely read error. No DNA is shown, since the ends of the CDR3 on it are uncertain; the CDR3 is the one TCRdb lists. The chain has TRBV24-1 and TRBJ2-6; the D segment call TRBD1 is taken from the table without a DNA check. The CDR3 sequence runs 10 residues, both termini included. Germline CDR1 KGHDR, CDR2 SFDVKD. This CDR3 is CATSDLHPGQ.

This clonotype was seen a single time. The chain couples TRBV29-1 to TRBJ1-6; tentative D call: TRBD1 (5 bases). V lost 6 bases and J 5 bases, leaving 8 bases between the germline ends. This CDR3 is built from 12 residues. Germline CDR1 and CDR2: SQVTM and ANQGSEA. The CDR3 bases are TGCAGCGTCGCGGGGGATAATTCACCCCTCCACTTT. Protein sequence: CSVAGDNSPLHF.

This clonotype appeared a few times. The V call is TRBV9, the J call TRBJ2-7; maybe TRBD2 (6 bases). The germline CDR1 and CDR2 sequences are SGDLS and YYNGEE. The germline V and J ends were trimmed by 0 bases and 3 bases, with 13 bases remaining between them. This CDR3 comprises 15 residues. CDR3 bases: TGTGCCAGCAGCGTAGGGGGGGAGCCCCTCTACGAGCAGTACTTC. This sequence encodes CASSVGGEPLYEQYF.

Comments on this clonotype: This may come from a read error, since a much larger clone is one base off. Since no conserved phenylalanine or tryptophan closes the CDR3, a read error is the likely cause. No DNA is shown, since the ends of the CDR3 on it are uncertain; the CDR3 is the one TCRdb lists. The genes are TRBV29-1 and TRBJ2-7; the DNA was not compared with TRBD1, the D call given in the table. The CDR3 has 9 amino acids, counting both end residues. Germline values: CDR1 SQVTM, CDR2 ANQGSEA. CDR3: CSVPTGGCL.

At least ten counts were recorded for this clonotype. The chain employs TRBV14 and TRBJ1-1; D is uncertain. Germline CDR1 is SGHDN and CDR2 is FVKESK. The CDR3 is made up of 15 amino acids. Trimming shortened V by 0 bases and J by 4 bases, and 12 bases separated the two germline ends. The CDR3 is CASSQDLGPATEAFF. DNA for the CDR3: TGTGCCAGCAGCCAAGATCTCGGACCGGCCACTGAAGCTTTCTTT.

In this sample, this clonotype turned up many times. The chain recombines TRBV25-1 with TRBJ2-7; D ambiguous. The V gene lost 2 bases and the J gene lost 2 bases, with 16 bases spanning the gap. This CDR3 comprises 16 residues. Germline V gives CDR1 MGHDK, CDR2 SYGVNS. CDR3 coding DNA: TGTGCCAGCAGTGAACTGGCGCTCACACCCACCTACGAGCAGTACTTC. It yields the protein CASSELALTPTYEQYF.

This clonotype was seen at least ten times. The genes are TRBV9 and TRBJ1-1; D is possibly TRBD1 (5 bases). In germline, CDR1 is SGDLS, CDR2 YYNGEE. CDR3 length: 16 residues. Trimming took off 0 bases at V and 3 bases at J, with 15 bases between the two ends. The CDR3 sequence is CASSVAPGVRDTEAFF. As DNA, the CDR3 is TGTGCCAGCAGCGTAGCTCCGGGGGTACGGGACACTGAAGCTTTCTTT.

The chain recombines TRBV25-1 with TRBJ1-2; D uncertain. Germline V lookup: CDR1 MGHDK, CDR2 SYGVNS. Trimming removed 7 bases from V and 8 bases from J, with 14 bases in between. This CDR3 has 12 amino acids. The CDR3 nucleotides read TGTGCCAGCAACCATGCTTCTAGGGGCTACACCTTC. Translation gives CASNHASRGYTF.

The chain carries TRBV5-6 and TRBJ1-5; D is uncertain. Germline V gives CDR1 SGHDT, CDR2 YYEEEE. This CDR3 spans 19 amino acids. Trimming cost V 2 bases and J 1 base, with 22 bases left between them. The CDR3 protein is CASSFMGFSWRKSNQPQHF. In DNA, the CDR3 is TGTGCCAGCAGCTTTATGGGTTTTTCCTGGAGAAAAAGCAATCAGCCCCAGCATTTT.

This clonotype was recorded many times. The chain is built from TRBV7-2 and TRBJ1-1; no clear D gene. The CDR3 sequence is 12 residues long. In germline, CDR1 is SGHTA, CDR2 FQGNSA. Trimming took off 5 bases at V and 7 bases at J, with 11 bases between the two ends. Written as DNA, the CDR3 is TGTGCCAGCAGCCACCCGGGAGGTGAAGCTTTCTTT. Protein sequence: CASSHPGGEAFF.

This sequence joins TRBV25-1 and TRBJ2-2; TRBD2 matches at 14 bases. After removal of 8 bases from V and 3 bases from J, the junction contained 8 bases not matched to a gene. Germline CDR1 and CDR2: MGHDK and SYGVNS. The CDR3 is 17 amino acids. The chain's CDR3 is CASGGLAGALDTGELFF. The CDR3 nucleotides read TGTGCCAGCGGGGGACTAGCGGGAGCCTTAGACACCGGGGAGCTGTTTTTT.

As for this clonotype: An end of the junction does not agree with germline; a read error may underlie this. The CDR3 loop is CASRPQGAHTEAF. Here the CDR3 DNA reads TGTGCCAGCAGACCACAGGGGGCACACACTGAAGCTTTC. The J gene is TRBJ2-6, the V gene TRBV25-1; 9 bases line up with TRBD1. The CDR3 is made up of 13 amino acids. From germline, CDR1 is MGHDK and CDR2 SYGVNS.

This clonotype was counted ten times or more. The chain links TRBV15 to TRBJ1-1; 10 bases fit TRBD1. V lost 5 bases to trimming and J lost 7 bases; unmatched junction nucleotides: 13. This CDR3 spans 16 amino acids. Germline loops: CDR1 LNHNV, CDR2 YYDKDF (reference sequence). This CDR3 is CATSGSPGTGVGEAFF. For the CDR3, the DNA is TGTGCCACCAGCGGATCCCCCGGGACAGGGGTGGGTGAAGCTTTCTTT. Using reference TRBV15 and TRBJ1-1 for the parts outside the CDR3, the full variable domain is DAMVIQNPRYQVTQFGKPVTLSCSQTLNHNVMYWYQQKSSQAPKLLFHYYDKDFNNEADTPDNFQSRRPNTSFCFLDIRSPGLGDTAMYLCATSGSPGTGVGEAFFGQGTRLTVV.

The chain joins TRBV19 to TRBJ1-4; 10 bases are shared with TRBD1. CDR3 length: 19 amino acids. The junction had 16 bases not matched to a gene; V was cut back by 4 bases and J by 5 bases. CDR1 and CDR2 from the germline V gene are LNHDA and SQIVND (reference sequence). CDR3 coding DNA: TGTGCCAGTAGTACCGGGACAGGGGTTTCGTCGTGGATAAATGAAAAACTGTTTTTT. Translated: CASSTGTGVSSWINEKLFF.

The sample holds many counts of this clonotype. The rearrangement joins TRBV6-5 to TRBJ1-1, with a tentative D call TRBD1 (5 bases). V lost 0 bases to trimming and J lost 10 bases, with 12 bases between them. Germline V gene data show CDR1 as MNHEY and CDR2 as SVGAGI. The CDR3 totals 13 residues. The CDR3 nucleotides read TGTGCCAGCAGTTACTCGACTGGGACCTCAGCTTTCTTT. It specifies CASSYSTGTSAFF.

Concerning this clonotype itself: A much larger clone sits a single nucleotide away, making a read error possible. The DNA is left out, because the CDR3 cannot be placed on it with certainty; the CDR3 is given as TCRdb lists it. The chain uses TRBV25-1 and TRBJ2-6; the table assigns TRBD2, which was not confirmed against the DNA. Germline V gene sequence: CDR1 MGHDK, CDR2 SYGVNS. The CDR3 numbers 19 amino acids, ends counted. The CDR3 here is CASSLVGSGASSGANVPTF.